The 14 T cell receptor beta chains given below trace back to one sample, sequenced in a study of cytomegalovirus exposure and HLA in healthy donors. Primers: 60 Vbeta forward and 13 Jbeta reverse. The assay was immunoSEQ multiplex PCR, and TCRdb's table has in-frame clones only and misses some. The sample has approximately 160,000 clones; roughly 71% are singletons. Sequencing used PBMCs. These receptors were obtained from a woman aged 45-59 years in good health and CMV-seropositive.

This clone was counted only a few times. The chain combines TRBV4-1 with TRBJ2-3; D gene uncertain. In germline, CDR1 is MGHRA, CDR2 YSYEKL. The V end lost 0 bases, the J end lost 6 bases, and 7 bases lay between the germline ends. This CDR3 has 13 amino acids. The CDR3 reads CASSQDWSDTQYF. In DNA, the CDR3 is TGCGCCAGCAGCCAAGATTGGAGCGATACGCAGTATTTT.

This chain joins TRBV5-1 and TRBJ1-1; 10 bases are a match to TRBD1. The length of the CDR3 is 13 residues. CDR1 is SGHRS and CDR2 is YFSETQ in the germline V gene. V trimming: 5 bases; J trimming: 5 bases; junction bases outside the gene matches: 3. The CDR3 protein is CASRRGQGTEAFF. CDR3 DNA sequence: TGCGCCAGCAGACGGGGACAGGGGACTGAAGCTTTCTTT.

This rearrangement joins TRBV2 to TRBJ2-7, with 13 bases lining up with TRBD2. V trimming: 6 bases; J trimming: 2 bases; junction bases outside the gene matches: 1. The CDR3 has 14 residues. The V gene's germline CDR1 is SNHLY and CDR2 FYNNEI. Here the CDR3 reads CASRTSGGAYEQYF. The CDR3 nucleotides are TGTGCCAGCAGAACTAGCGGGGGGGCCTACGAGCAGTACTTC.

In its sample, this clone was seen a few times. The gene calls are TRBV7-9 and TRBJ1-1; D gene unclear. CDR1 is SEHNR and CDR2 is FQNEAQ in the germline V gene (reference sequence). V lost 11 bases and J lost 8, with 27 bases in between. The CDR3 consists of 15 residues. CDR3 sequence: CAAPSRNPGSEEAFF. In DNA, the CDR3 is TGTGCCGCTCCATCAAGAAATCCGGGGTCCGAGGAAGCTTTCTTT.

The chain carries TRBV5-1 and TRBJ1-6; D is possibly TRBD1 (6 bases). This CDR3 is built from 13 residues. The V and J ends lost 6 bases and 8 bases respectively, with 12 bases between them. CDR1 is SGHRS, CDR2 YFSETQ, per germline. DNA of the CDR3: TGCGCCAGCAACTGGGGGCAAGATTCACCCCTCCACTTT. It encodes CASNWGQDSPLHF.

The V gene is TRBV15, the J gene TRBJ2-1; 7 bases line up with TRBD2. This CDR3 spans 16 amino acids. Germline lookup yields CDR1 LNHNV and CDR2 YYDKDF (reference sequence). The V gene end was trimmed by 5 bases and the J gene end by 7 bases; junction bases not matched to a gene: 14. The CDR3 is CATSPMGSGGRNEQFF. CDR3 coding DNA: TGTGCCACCAGCCCGATGGGATCGGGGGGTAGGAATGAGCAGTTCTTC.

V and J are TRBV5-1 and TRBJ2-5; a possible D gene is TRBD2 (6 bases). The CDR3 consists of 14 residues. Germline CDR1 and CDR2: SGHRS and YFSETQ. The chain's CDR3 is CAPNLRGRQETQYF. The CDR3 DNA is TGCGCACCTAACCTTCGGGGGAGACAAGAGACCCAGTACTTC. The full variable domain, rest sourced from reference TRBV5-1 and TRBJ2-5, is KAGVTQTPRYLIKTRGQQVTLSCSPISGHRSVSWYQQTPGQGLQFLFEYFSETQRNKGNFPGRFSGRQFSNSRSEMNVSTLELGDSALYLCAPNLRGRQETQYFGPGTRLLVL.

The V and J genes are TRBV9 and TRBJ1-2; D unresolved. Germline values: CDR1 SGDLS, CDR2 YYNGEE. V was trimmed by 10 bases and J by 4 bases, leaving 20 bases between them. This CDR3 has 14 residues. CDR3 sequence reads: CASSLQKWPYGYTF. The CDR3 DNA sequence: TGTGCCTCTAGTTTACAAAAGTGGCCCTATGGCTACACCTTC.

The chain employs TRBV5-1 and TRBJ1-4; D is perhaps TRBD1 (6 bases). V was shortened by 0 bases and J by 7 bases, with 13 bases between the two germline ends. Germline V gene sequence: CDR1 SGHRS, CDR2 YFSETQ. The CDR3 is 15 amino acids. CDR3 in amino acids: CASSLGTEGAEKLFF. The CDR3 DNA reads TGCGCCAGCAGCTTGGGGACAGAGGGTGCTGAAAAACTGTTTTTT.

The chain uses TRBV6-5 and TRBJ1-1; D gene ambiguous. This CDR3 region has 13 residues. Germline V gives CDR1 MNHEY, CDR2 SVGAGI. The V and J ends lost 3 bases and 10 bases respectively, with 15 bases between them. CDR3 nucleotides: TGTGCCAGCAGTTATACCACCGCCTCGGGAGCTTTCTTT. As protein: CASSYTTASGAFF.

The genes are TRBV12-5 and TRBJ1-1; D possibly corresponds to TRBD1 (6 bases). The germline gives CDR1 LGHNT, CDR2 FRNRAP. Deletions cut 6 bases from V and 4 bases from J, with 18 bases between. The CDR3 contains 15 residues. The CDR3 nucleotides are TGTGCTAGTGGGCGTGGGGGCGGAAGAGCCACTGAAGCTTTCTTT. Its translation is CASGRGGGRATEAFF.

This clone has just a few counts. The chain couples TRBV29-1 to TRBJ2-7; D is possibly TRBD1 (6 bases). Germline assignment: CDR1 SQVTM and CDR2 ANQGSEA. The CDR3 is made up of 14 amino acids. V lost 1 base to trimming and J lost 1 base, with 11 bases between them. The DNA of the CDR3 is TGCAGCGTTGAAGCAGGGGATACATCCTACGAGCAGTACTTC. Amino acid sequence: CSVEAGDTSYEQYF.

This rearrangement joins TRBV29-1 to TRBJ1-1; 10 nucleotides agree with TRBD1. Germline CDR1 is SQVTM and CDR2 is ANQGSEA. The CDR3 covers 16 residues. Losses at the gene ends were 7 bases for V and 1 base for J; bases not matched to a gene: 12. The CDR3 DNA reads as TGCAGCGGAGGGAGGACAGGGGGATTCTCGAACACTGAAGCTTTCTTT. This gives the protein CSGGRTGGFSNTEAFF.

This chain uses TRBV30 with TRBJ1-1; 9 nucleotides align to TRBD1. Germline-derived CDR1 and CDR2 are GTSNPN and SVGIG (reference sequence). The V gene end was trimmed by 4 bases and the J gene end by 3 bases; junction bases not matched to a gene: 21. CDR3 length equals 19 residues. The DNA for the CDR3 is TGTGCCTGGAACCCCCGCCGCGGACAGGGGAGTATTGAGGACACTGAAGCTTTCTTT. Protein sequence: CAWNPRRGQGSIEDTEAFF.